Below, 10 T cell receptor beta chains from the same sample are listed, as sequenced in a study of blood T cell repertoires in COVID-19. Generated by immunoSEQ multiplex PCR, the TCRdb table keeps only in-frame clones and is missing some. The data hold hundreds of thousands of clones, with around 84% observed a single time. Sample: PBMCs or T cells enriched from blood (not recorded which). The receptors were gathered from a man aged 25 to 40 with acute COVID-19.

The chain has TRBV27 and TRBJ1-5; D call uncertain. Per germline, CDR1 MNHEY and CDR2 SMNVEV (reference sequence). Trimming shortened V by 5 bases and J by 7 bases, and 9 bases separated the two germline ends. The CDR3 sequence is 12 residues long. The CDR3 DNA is TGTGCCAGCAGTCCGGGAGGCCAGCCCCAGCATTTT. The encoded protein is CASSPGGQPQHF.

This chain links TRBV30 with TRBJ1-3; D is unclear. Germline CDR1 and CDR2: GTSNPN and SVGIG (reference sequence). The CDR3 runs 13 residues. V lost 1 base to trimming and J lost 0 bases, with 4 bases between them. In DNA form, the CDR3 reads TGTGCCTGGAGTGCCTACTCTGGAAACACCATATATTTT. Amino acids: CAWSAYSGNTIYF. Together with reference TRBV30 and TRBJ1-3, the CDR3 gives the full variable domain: SQTIHQWPATLVQPVGSPLSLECTVEGTSNPNLYWYRQAAGRGLQLLFYSVGIGQISSEVPQNLSASRPQDRQFILSSKKLLLSDSGFYLCAWSAYSGNTIYFGEGSWLTVV.

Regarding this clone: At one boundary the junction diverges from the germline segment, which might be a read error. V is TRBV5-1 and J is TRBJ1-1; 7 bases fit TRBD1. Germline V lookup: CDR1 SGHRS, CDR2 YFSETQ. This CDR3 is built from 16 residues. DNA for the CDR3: TGTGCCAGCAGCTTGGTCACAGGGGTTGGGAGCACTGAAGCTTTCTTT. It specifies CASSLVTGVGSTEAFF.

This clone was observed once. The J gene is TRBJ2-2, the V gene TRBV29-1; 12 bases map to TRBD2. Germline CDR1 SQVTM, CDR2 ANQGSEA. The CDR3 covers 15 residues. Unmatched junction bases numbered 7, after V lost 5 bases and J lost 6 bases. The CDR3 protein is CSVRKLAGGPGELFF. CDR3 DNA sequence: TGCAGCGTTCGGAAGCTAGCGGGAGGGCCCGGGGAGCTGTTTTTT.

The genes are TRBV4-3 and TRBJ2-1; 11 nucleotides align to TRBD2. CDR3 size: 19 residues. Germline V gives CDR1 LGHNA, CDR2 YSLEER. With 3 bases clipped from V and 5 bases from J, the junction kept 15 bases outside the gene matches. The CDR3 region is CASSQDGTSGHLRNNEQFF. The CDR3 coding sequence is TGCGCCAGCAGCCAGGATGGGACTAGCGGACACCTTAGGAACAATGAGCAGTTCTTC.

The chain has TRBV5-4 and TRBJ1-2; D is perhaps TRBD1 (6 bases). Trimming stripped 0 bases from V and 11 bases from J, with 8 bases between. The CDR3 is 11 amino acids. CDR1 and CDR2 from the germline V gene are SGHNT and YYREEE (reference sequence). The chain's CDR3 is CASSLETGYTF. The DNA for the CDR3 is TGTGCCAGCAGCTTGGAAACAGGGTACACCTTC. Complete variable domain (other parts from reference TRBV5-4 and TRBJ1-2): ETGVTQSPTHLIKTRGQQVTLRCSSQSGHNTVSWYQQALGQGPQFIFQYYREEENGRGNFPPRFSGLQFPNYSSELNVNALELDDSALYLCASSLETGYTFGSGTRLTVV.

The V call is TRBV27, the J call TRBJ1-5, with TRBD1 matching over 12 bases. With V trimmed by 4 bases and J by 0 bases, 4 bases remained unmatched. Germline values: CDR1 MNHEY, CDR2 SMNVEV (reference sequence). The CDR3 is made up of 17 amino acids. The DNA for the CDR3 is TGTGCCAGCAGTTCGGGACAGGGGGCTTATAGCAATCAGCCCCAGCATTTT. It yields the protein CASSSGQGAYSNQPQHF.

CDR3 residues: CASSLGSLYKEPQHF. CDR3 in DNA: TGTGCCAGCAGCTTGGGGAGCCTATACAAGGAGCCCCAGCATTTT. This chain joins TRBV5-6 and TRBJ1-5; no clear D gene. Germline V gene sequence: CDR1 SGHDT, CDR2 YYEEEE. Trimming stripped 0 bases from V and 8 bases from J, with 15 bases between. The CDR3 has 15 amino acids. The whole variable domain, remainder taken from reference TRBV5-6 and TRBJ1-5, is DAGVTQSPTHLIKTRGQQVTLRCSPKSGHDTVSWYQQALGQGPQFIFQYYEEEERQRGNFPDRFSGHQFPNYSSELNVNALLLGDSALYLCASSLGSLYKEPQHFGDGTRLSIL.

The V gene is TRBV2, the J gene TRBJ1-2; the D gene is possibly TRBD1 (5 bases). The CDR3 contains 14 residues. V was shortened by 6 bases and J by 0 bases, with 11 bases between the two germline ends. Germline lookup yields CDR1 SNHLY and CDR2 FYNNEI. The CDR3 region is CASRTGQTNYGYTF. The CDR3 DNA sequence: TGTGCCAGCAGAACTGGACAAACTAACTATGGCTACACCTTC.

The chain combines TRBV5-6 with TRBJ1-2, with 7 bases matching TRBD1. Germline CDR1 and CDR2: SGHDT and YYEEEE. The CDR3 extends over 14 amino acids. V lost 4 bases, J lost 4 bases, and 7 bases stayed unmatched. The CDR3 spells CASSKDRNSYGYTF. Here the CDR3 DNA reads TGTGCCAGCAGCAAGGACAGGAATAGCTATGGCTACACCTTC.